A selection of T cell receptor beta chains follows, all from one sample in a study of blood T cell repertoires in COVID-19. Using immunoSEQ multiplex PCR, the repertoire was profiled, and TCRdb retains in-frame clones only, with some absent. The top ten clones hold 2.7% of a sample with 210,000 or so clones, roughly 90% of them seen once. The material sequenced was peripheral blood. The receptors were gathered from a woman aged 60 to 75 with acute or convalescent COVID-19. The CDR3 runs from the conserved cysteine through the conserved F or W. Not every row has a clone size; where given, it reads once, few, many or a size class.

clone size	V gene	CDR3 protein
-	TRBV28	CASNRANYGYTF
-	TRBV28	CASSLPSPFEAFF
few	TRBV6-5	CASREQGWLDYEQYF
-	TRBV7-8	CASSLRQGRLLFF
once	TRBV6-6	CASSYAVNTGELFF
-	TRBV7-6	CASSSRQGALNTEAFF
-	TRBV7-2	CASSPTSGSSYEQYF
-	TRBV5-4	CASSKPGLAGSGEQYF
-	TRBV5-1	CASSLGQGVTEAFF
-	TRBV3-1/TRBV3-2	CASSRASGGAETQYF
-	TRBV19	CASRHPGQGNEKLFF
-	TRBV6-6	CASSYGSNTEAFF
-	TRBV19	CASSIIGAGGFNEQFF
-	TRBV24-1	CATSDFKGTGPGNEQFF
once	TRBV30	CAWSVTGWNTEAFF
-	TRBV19	CASSIENRGTAKNIQYF
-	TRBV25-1	CASSLHRDNEQFF
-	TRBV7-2	CASRPAAGTGELFF
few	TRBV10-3	CAISETRDTSNYGYTF
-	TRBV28	CASSLIRTGRMNTEAFF
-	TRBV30	CACLPREGNSGNTIYF
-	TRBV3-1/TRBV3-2	CASSQLSEQYF
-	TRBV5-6	CASSLDWETQYF
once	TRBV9	CASSEESGTFATNEKLFF